This T cell receptor (beta chain) derives from a study of tumor and adjacent non-tumor tissue in lung cancer. As for the study in general: Aged about 30 to 76 years, patients included fewer than 11 men and roughly 5 women with stage I to III disease. On average, productive TCRbeta reads reached about 4.17 million per sample. Study-level points and caveats: Top 100 clones took a larger repertoire share in normal lung.

This clonotype was counted between two and nine times. The antigen remains unidentified. This could be a read error, since a much larger clone is one nucleotide away. The conserved phenylalanine or tryptophan is not found at the CDR3 terminus, so this likely reflects a read error. Trimming cost V 10 bases and J 0 bases; bases outside gene matches: 6. The CDR3 sequence is 13 residues long. Germline V gene lookup returns CDR1 MNHEY and CDR2 SVGAGI. RNA was extracted from bulk tissue without any cell sorting. Donors were chemotherapy-naive, newly diagnosed lung cancer surgical patients in China, August–late 2014. The library came from three nested PCR rounds adapted from ARM-PCR protocols. MiXCR, run by TCRdb on the multiplex PCR reads, gives a single entry per CDR3 protein. The table shows about 93,000 distinct CDR3 sequences, with around 64% occurring only once.

This clonotype was sampled from a man aged 60 to 69 with non-small cell lung cancer. Sequences were obtained from lung tumor tissue. The rearrangement uses TRBV6-5 and TRBJ2-7; 7 nucleotides align to TRBD2. The CDR3 DNA follows: TGTGCCATCGGGGCGGGAGACTCCTACGAGCAGTACCTC. Translating it yields CAIGAGDSYEQYL.